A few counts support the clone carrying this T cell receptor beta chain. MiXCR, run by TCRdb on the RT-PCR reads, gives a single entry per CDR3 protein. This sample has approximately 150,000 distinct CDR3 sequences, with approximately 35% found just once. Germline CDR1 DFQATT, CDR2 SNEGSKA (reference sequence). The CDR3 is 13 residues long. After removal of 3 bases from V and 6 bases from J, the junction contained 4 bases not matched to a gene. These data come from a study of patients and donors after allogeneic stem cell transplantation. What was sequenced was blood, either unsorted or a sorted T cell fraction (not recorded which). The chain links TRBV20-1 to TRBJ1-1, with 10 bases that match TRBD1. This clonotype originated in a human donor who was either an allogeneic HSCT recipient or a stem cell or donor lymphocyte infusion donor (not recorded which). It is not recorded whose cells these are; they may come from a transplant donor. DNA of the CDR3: TGCAGTGCTAGGGACAGGGGGTTCGCTGAAGCTTTCTTT. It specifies CSARDRGFAEAFF.